This T cell receptor (beta chain) was recovered during a study of shared clonotypes between healthy human individuals. With respect to this clone: Its antigen is undetermined.

The genomic DNA of each subset was split evenly across several immunoSEQ plates. DNA at 150 to 250 ng, about 30,000 T cell genomes, went into sorted-subset replicate PCRs. Some clones are missing from TCRdb's copy, which holds only in-frame ones; the method was immunoSEQ multiplex PCR. The sample includes over 1.4 million clones, about 96% of them seen just once. Study findings and constraints: Naive subsets usually exceeded memory subsets in estimated richness.

Caucasian adults living in Nashville, Tennessee, provided all samples. Sequenced: naive CD4+ T cells sorted from blood. The subset denotes: CD45RA+ positively selected. This receptor was obtained from a man aged 30-40 years in good health.

CDR3: CASSERTGRVNTEAFF. The CDR3 nucleotides read TGTGCCAGCAGTGAACGTACAGGGAGAGTGAACACTGAAGCTTTCTTT. The genes are TRBV2 and TRBJ1-1; possible D gene TRBD1, 6 bases. The CDR3 is 16 amino acids. V was trimmed by 2 bases and J by 0 bases, leaving 13 bases between them. The germline V gene has CDR1 SNHLY and CDR2 FYNNEI.